Presented here are 20 T cell receptor beta chains from one specimen sequenced in a study of cytomegalovirus exposure and HLA in healthy donors. Use of 60 Vbeta and 13 Jbeta primers characterized the PCR. TCRdb's copy holds only in-frame clones and misses some; the assay was immunoSEQ multiplex PCR. The sample holds 150,000 or so clones; around 79% are singletons and the top ten take 6.3%. What was sequenced was PBMCs. These receptors all stem from a man between 35 and 55 years old in good health and CMV-seropositive.

CDR3 loop: CASKLEAGVGEQYF. The CDR3 nucleotides read TGTGCCAGCAAACTGGAAGCGGGAGTGGGGGAGCAGTACTTC. This sequence joins TRBV6-6 and TRBJ2-5; 8 bases align to TRBD2. V was pared by 7 bases and J by 11 bases, with 15 bases of the junction left unmatched. The CDR3 consists of 14 residues. The V gene's germline CDR1 is MNHNY and CDR2 SVGAGI (reference sequence).

This clone was observed a handful of times. The chain has TRBV28 and TRBJ2-1; TRBD2 matches 9 bases. Germline CDR1 reads MDHEN; CDR2 reads SYDVKM. With V trimmed by 6 bases and J by 3 bases, 6 bases remained unmatched. The CDR3 length is 15 residues. The CDR3 protein is CASSTTSGYYNEQFF. CDR3 nucleotides: TGTGCCAGCAGCACGACTAGCGGATACTACAATGAGCAGTTCTTC.

The genes are TRBV5-4 and TRBJ2-3; 8 bases line up with TRBD2. The CDR3 consists of 15 residues. Germline CDR1 is SGHNT and CDR2 is YYREEE (reference sequence). V was clipped by 3 bases and J by 4 bases; unmatched bases: 7. The CDR3 region is CASSSPGLESDTQYF. CDR3 bases: TGTGCCAGCAGCTCCCCGGGACTAGAATCAGATACGCAGTATTTT.

The chain links TRBV29-1 to TRBJ1-5, with a weak D call TRBD1 (5 bases). Trimming pared 4 bases from V and 0 bases from J, leaving 10 bases between. In germline, CDR1 is SQVTM, CDR2 ANQGSEA. The length of the CDR3 is 14 residues. The CDR3 reads CSVAEGNSNQPQHF. DNA of the CDR3: TGCAGCGTTGCGGAGGGGAATAGCAATCAGCCCCAGCATTTT.

The chain links TRBV2 to TRBJ2-7; TRBD1 might be the D (6 bases). Germline CDR1 reads SNHLY; CDR2 reads FYNNEI. V gave up 7 bases and J gave up 7 bases, with 11 bases separating them. The CDR3 covers 11 residues. The CDR3 DNA is TGTGCCAGCACGGACAGAGTGGAGCAGTACTTC. It is translated as CASTDRVEQYF.

The chain recombines TRBV11-2 with TRBJ2-1; 13 nucleotides match TRBD2. V gave up 5 bases and J gave up 16 bases; unmatched junction bases: 14. The length of the CDR3 is 15 residues. The germline V gene encodes CDR1 SGHAT and CDR2 FQNNGV. CDR3 sequence reads: CASSPRTSGSSRLFF. The CDR3, as DNA: TGTGCCAGCAGCCCCCGGACTAGCGGGAGCTCCAGGTTATTCTTC. The full variable domain, completed using reference TRBV11-2 and TRBJ2-1, is EAGVAQSPRYKIIEKRQSVAFWCNPISGHATLYWYQQILGQGPKLLIQFQNNGVVDDSQLPKDRFSAERLKGVDSTLKIQPAKLEDSAVYLCASSPRTSGSSRLFFGPGTRLTVL.

The chain has TRBV18 and TRBJ2-7; D remains ambiguous. Germline CDR1 is KGHSH and CDR2 is LQKENI. The V end lost 5 bases, the J end lost 4 bases, and 15 bases lay between the germline ends. The CDR3 loop spans 14 amino acids. The CDR3 region has the DNA TGTGCCAGCTCAGCCCCGGGTCCGAAGTACGAGCAGTACTTC. Encoded protein: CASSAPGPKYEQYF.

The gene calls are TRBV9 and TRBJ2-1, with a tentative D call TRBD1 (5 bases). There are 13 residues in the CDR3. The germline V gene encodes CDR1 SGDLS and CDR2 YYNGEE. Trimming stripped 2 bases from V and 6 bases from J, with 9 bases between. CDR3 residues: CASSVSGSNEQFF. DNA for the CDR3: TGTGCCAGCAGCGTTTCAGGGTCCAATGAGCAGTTCTTC.

The chain uses TRBV5-1 and TRBJ1-2; unclear D gene. V was trimmed by 4 bases and J by 6 bases, leaving 13 bases between them. Looked up from germline, CDR1 is SGHRS and CDR2 is YFSETQ. The CDR3 loop spans 13 amino acids. The CDR3 nucleotides read TGCGCCAGCAGCCCGGAGGGCGCCGATGGCTACACCTTC. Its protein is CASSPEGADGYTF.

This chain connects TRBV4-1 to TRBJ2-1; 8 nucleotides align to TRBD2. V was clipped by 0 bases and J by 5 bases; unmatched bases: 6. The CDR3 has 16 amino acids. The germline V gene encodes CDR1 MGHRA and CDR2 YSYEKL. CDR3 residues: CASSQESTSGNNEQFF. The DNA of the CDR3 is TGCGCCAGCAGCCAAGAAAGCACTAGCGGAAACAATGAGCAGTTCTTC.

The chain carries TRBV30 and TRBJ1-5; D is unresolved. Germline V gene lookup returns CDR1 GTSNPN and CDR2 SVGIG (reference sequence). The V and J ends lost 0 bases and 4 bases respectively, with 13 bases between them. This CDR3 has 15 residues. CDR3 sequence: CAWSVGSYRNQPQHF. The CDR3 coding sequence is TGTGCCTGGAGTGTAGGTAGTTACAGAAATCAGCCCCAGCATTTT.

V is TRBV6-5 and J is TRBJ1-6, with D possibly matching TRBD1 (5 bases). V lost 4 bases to trimming and J lost 6 bases, with 10 bases between them. Looked up from germline, CDR1 is MNHEY and CDR2 is SVGAGI. The CDR3 is 14 amino acids. CDR3 coding DNA: TGTGCCAGCAGTTCCCGACAGAGTAATTCACCCCTCCACTTT. Its translation is CASSSRQSNSPLHF.

For this clone: At the DNA level, this CDR3 is encoded by other sequences in the same sample as well. The J gene is TRBJ2-5, the V gene TRBV7-9, with 7 bases matching TRBD2. The ends lost 3 bases at V and 5 bases at J; junction bases unmatched: 3. CDR3 length: 13 amino acids. Germline assignment: CDR1 SEHNR and CDR2 FQNEAQ (reference sequence). CDR3 sequence reads: CASSFSGEETQYF. CDR3 bases: TGTGCCAGCAGCTTCAGCGGGGAGGAGACCCAGTACTTC.

This rearrangement joins TRBV19 to TRBJ2-1; 7 bases are shared with TRBD2. The V and J ends lost 11 bases and 4 bases, in that order; junction bases with no gene match: 8. The CDR3 runs 13 residues. CDR1 is LNHDA, CDR2 SQIVND, per germline (reference sequence). The CDR3 nucleotides are TGTGCCTCCGGGGAGGGTCGATACAATGAGCAGTTCTTC. The encoded protein is CASGEGRYNEQFF.

This chain uses TRBV5-4 with TRBJ2-7; 9 positions match TRBD1. The CDR3 length is 16 residues. The V and J ends lost 0 bases and 3 bases, in that order; junction bases with no gene match: 7. The germline gives CDR1 SGHNT, CDR2 YYREEE (reference sequence). Here the CDR3 reads CASSLGGTGGFYEQYF. CDR3 coding DNA: TGTGCCAGCAGCTTGGGGGGTACAGGGGGCTTCTACGAGCAGTACTTC.

This chain links TRBV25-1 with TRBJ2-1; D may be TRBD2 (5 bases). Germline lookup yields CDR1 MGHDK and CDR2 SYGVNS. Deletions cut 5 bases from V and 3 bases from J, with 8 bases between. The CDR3 has 13 residues. The chain's CDR3 is CASSRGGYNEQFF. In DNA form, the CDR3 reads TGTGCCAGCAGTCGAGGAGGCTACAATGAGCAGTTCTTC. Drawing the rest from reference TRBV25-1 and TRBJ2-1, the complete variable domain is EADIYQTPRYLVIGTGKKITLECSQTMGHDKMYWYQQDPGMELHLIHYSYGVNSTEKGDLSSESTVSRIRTEHFPLTLESARPSHTSQYLCASSRGGYNEQFFGPGTRLTVL.

The genes are TRBV4-2 and TRBJ1-1; no clear D gene. V was trimmed by 1 base and J by 3 bases, leaving 9 bases between them. The CDR3 extends over 14 amino acids. Germline assignment: CDR1 LGHNA and CDR2 YNFKEQ. The CDR3 region has the DNA TGTGCCAGCAGCCAAGCTAAGAGGGACACTGAAGCTTTCTTT. This encodes CASSQAKRDTEAFF.

This chain connects TRBV7-9 to TRBJ2-7; 9 bases are a match to TRBD2. In germline, CDR1 is SEHNR, CDR2 FQNEAQ (reference sequence). The CDR3 loop spans 13 amino acids. Germline trimming cut 3 bases from V and 6 bases from J; bases unmatched to any gene: 3. CDR3 nucleotides: TGTGCCAGCAGCTTTAGCGGGAGAAGCGAGCAGTACTTC. It specifies CASSFSGRSEQYF.

This clone appeared a few times. The V gene is TRBV25-1, the J gene TRBJ1-1; 7 bases map to TRBD1. Germline V gene sequence: CDR1 MGHDK, CDR2 SYGVNS. The CDR3 has 14 residues. The ends lost 7 bases at V and 1 base at J; junction bases unmatched: 6. The CDR3 sequence is CASTTTGANTEAFF. DNA for the CDR3: TGTGCCAGCACCACTACAGGGGCGAACACTGAAGCTTTCTTT.

There are a few counts of this clone. The rearrangement links TRBV28 to TRBJ2-5, with TRBD1 matching over 8 bases. The CDR3 loop spans 13 amino acids. The junction had 4 bases not matched to a gene; V was cut back by 6 bases and J by 4 bases. Per the germline V gene, CDR1 is MDHEN and CDR2 is SYDVKM. Written as DNA, the CDR3 is TGTGCCAGCAGCCGACAGGGGCCAGAGACCCAGTACTTC. Amino acids: CASSRQGPETQYF.